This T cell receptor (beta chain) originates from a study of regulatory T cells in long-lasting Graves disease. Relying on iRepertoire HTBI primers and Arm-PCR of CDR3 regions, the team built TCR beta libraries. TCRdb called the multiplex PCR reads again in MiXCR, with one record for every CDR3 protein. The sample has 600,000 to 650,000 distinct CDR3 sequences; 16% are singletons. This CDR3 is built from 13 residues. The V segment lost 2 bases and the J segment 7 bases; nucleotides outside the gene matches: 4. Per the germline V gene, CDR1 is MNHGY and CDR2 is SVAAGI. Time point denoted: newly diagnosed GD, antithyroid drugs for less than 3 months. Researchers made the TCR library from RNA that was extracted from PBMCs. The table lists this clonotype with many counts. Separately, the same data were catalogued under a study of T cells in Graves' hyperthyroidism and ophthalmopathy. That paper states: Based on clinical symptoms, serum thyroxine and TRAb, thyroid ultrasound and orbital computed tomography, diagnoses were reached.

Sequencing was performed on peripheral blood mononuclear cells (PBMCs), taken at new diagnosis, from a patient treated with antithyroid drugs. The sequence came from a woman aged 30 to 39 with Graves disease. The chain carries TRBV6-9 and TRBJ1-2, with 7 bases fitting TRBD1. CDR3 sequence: CASSYGQVFGYTF. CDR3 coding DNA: TGTGCCAGCAGTTATGGACAGGTTTTTGGCTACACCTTC.